This T cell receptor beta chain emerged from a study of CD8 T cells in Susac syndrome (dated by TCRdb to between 2018 and 2021). For context, the study as a whole: Repertoire sequencing was used to test whether CD8+ T cell activation and differentiation in Susac syndrome was antigen driven. Here is what the overall study found, with its caveats: The TCR sequencing and HLA analysis was acknowledged to have included a relatively small number of individuals.

RNA was extracted using the RNeasy kit, and roughly 0.45 to 1 ug of the RNA was reverse transcribed with random hexamers. The immunoSEQ multiplex PCR assay, covering 54 Vbeta and 13 Jbeta segments, was used to amplify TCR beta CDR3 regions. To correct PCR amplification bias, a synthetic template baseline was used for both primer optimization and computational correction. Regarding the original processing steps: Reads were annotated to V, D and J genes per IMGT and analyzed with immunoSEQ Analyzer, keeping only productive sequences. To calculate clonality, Shannon entropy was normalized by log2 of the number of productive unique sequences and then subtracted from one. Public and private clones were assessed among the 100 most prevalent clones of each patient and control. A clone was defined as Susac-specific if it was absent from the healthy and MS cohorts, from over a thousand published viral clones and from other ImmuneACCESS disease sequences. The public reads were quality trimmed at Q25 with fastp and then assembled into clones with MiXCR by TCRdb, keeping productive beta chains. Rows are unified per CDR3 protein, each entry keeping the most common DNA and genes. The authors' filters were not applied to this entry. This sample has 120,000 or so distinct CDR3 sequences in its table, and about 94% of those were observed once. Around 0.12% of the sample belongs to the ten largest clones.

The germline V gene (reference sequence) supplies CDR1 DFQATT and CDR2 SNEGSKA. After removal of 1 base from V and 9 bases from J, the junction retains 4 bases not matched to a gene. The CDR3 goes from the cysteine to the phenylalanine over 13 residues. Of all the DNA, just the CDR3 is kept, 39 bases in frame from base 1. Peripheral blood CD8+ and CD4+ T cells from healthy donors, Susac syndrome patients and multiple sclerosis patients were profiled using high-throughput TCR beta sequencing. The multiple sclerosis controls were treatment-naive patients who had stable or active relapsing-remitting disease and met the revised McDonald criteria. Bulk CD8+ and CD4+ T cells were purified by magnetic negative isolation, whereas CD8+ TEMRA cells were enriched by FACS. Blood was drawn into EDTA tubes, processed within 24 hours, and PBMCs were isolated by density gradient centrifugation. PBMCs intended for TCR sequencing were cryopreserved in liquid nitrogen and thawed later in a water bath at 37 degrees C. A purity of at least 90% was achieved for sorted or isolated CD4+, CD8+ and CD8+ TEMRA cells.

Worth noting for this clonotype: Its antigen is unknown. Base qualities are not recorded, but no much larger clone differs from it by a single base.

The V and J genes are TRBV20-1 and TRBJ2-1, and 9 junction bases match TRBD2. The receptor's source is a human donor with multiple sclerosis. Material for sequencing was CD4+ T cells from PBMCs. CDR3 reads: CSARGGGAGEQFF. The DNA is as follows: TGCAGTGCTAGAGGCGGGGGGGCCGGTGAGCAGTTCTTC.